This T cell receptor (beta chain) was identified during a study of cytomegalovirus exposure and HLA in healthy donors. The study, taken as a whole, reports: Reports credit the classifier with highly specific, highly sensitive diagnosis of cytomegalovirus status.

The table came from immunoSEQ multiplex PCR; TCRdb's copy has only in-frame clones and leaves some out. The sample contains 60,000 to 90,000 clones, 94% of which appear only once. The validation cohort, a group of over a hundred subjects, included the donors and was separate from the approximately 650-subject first cohort. The CDR3 is 17 residues long. In germline, CDR1 is MDHEN, CDR2 SYDVKM. The V end was cut by 6 bases, the J end by 0 bases, with 20 bases between. On this clone: Its antigen remains unidentified.

The TCR was taken from a woman in her late teens or twenties in good health and CMV-seronegative. What was sequenced was PBMCs. This chain connects TRBV28 to TRBJ2-5, with D maybe TRBD2 (5 bases). In nucleotides, the CDR3 is TGTGCCAGCAGGCTAAGTCCTAGCTACGAATACCAAGAGACCCAGTACTTC. Amino acid sequence: CASRLSPSYEYQETQYF.